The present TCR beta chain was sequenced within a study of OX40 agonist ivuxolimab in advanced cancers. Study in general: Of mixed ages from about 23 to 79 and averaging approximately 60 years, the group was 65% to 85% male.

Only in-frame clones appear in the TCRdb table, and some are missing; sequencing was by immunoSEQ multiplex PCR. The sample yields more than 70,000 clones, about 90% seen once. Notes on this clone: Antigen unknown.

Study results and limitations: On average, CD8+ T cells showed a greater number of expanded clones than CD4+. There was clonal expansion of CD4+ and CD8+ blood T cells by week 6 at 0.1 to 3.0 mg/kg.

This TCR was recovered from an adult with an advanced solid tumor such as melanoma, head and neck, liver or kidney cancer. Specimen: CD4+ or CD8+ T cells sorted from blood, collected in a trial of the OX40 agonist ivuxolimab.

CDR3 sequence: CASSSYRASSGANVLTF. The CDR3 DNA reads TGTGCCAGCAGCTCCTACCGGGCTAGCTCTGGGGCCAACGTCCTGACTTTC. The rearrangement uses TRBV11-2 and TRBJ2-6; D remains ambiguous. Looked up from germline, CDR1 is SGHAT and CDR2 is FQNNGV. V was cut by 4 bases and J by 0 bases, with 13 bases left in between. The CDR3 totals 17 residues. Full variable domain (remainder filled in from reference TRBV11-2 and TRBJ2-6): EAGVAQSPRYKIIEKRQSVAFWCNPISGHATLYWYQQILGQGPKLLIQFQNNGVVDDSQLPKDRFSAERLKGVDSTLKIQPAKLEDSAVYLCASSSYRASSGANVLTFGAGSRLTVL.